Sequencing of this TCR beta chain was carried out in a study of blood T cell repertoires in COVID-19. Generated by immunoSEQ multiplex PCR, the TCRdb table keeps only in-frame clones and is missing some. The profile shows nearly 350,000 clones, roughly 87% of them singletons. Germline-derived CDR1 and CDR2 are MNHEY and SMNVEV (reference sequence). The CDR3 sequence is 10 residues long. V was pared by 7 bases and J by 6 bases, with 5 bases between. This TCR derives from a woman in her 30s who had recovered from COVID-19. The sample was PBMCs or T cells enriched from blood (not recorded which). The chain joins TRBV27 to TRBJ2-3; no definite D call. DNA for the CDR3: TGTGCCAGCACCCCGGATACGCAGTATTTT. It specifies CASTPDTQYF.